Detailed here is one TCR beta chain. The same CDR3 is also encoded by other DNA sequences in this sample. These data belong to a study of blood T cell repertoires in COVID-19. Study summary: Sites across the United States, Italy and Spain contributed samples from acute and convalescent COVID-19. In each case, the material was cDNA or gDNA derived from T cells, B-cell-depleted T cells, or PBMCs.

Sequencing used immunoSEQ multiplex PCR; TCRdb keeps in-frame clones, though not all of them. This sample has just under 350,000 clones, with roughly 90% found just once. Patients from Seattle were sampled longitudinally, starting during active infection. V was clipped by 6 bases and J by 2 bases; unmatched bases: 3. The CDR3 totals 14 residues. The germline V gene encodes CDR1 KGHSH and CDR2 LQKENI. The source is a woman between 70 and 85 years old with COVID-19, enrolled during active disease. This chain links TRBV18 with TRBJ1-3; TRBD1 agrees at 8 bases. The specimen was peripheral blood. This chain's CDR3 is CASSPGQAGNTIYF. CDR3 in DNA: TGTGCCAGCTCGCCGGGACAGGCTGGAAACACCATATATTTT. The full variable domain, rest sourced from reference TRBV18 and TRBJ1-3, is NAGVMQNPRHLVRRRGQEARLRCSPMKGHSHVYWYRQLPEEGLKFMVYLQKENIIDESGMPKERFSAEFPKEGPSILRIQQVVRGDSAAYFCASSPGQAGNTIYFGEGSWLTVV.